The 12 T cell receptor beta chains below were found in one sample sequenced in a study of neurological immune-mediated disorders. A single record per CDR3 protein comes from TCRdb applying MiXCR to the 5' RACE reads. Here the sample spans under 45,000 distinct CDR3 sequences, 10% to 15% being singletons. Sequences were obtained from PBMCs. These receptor sequences come from a female donor in good health.

This clonotype was detected many times. V is TRBV20-1 and J is TRBJ2-1; D gene unclear. Trimming left V 5 bases short and J 4 bases short, with 12 bases between. Germline values: CDR1 DFQATT, CDR2 SNEGSKA (reference sequence). The CDR3 is 13 residues long. CDR3 bases: TGCAGTGCTGGACCCCCGAAATACAATGAGCAGTTCTTC. This codes for CSAGPPKYNEQFF.

This clonotype was detected many times. The chain carries TRBV29-1 and TRBJ2-1; 7 bases fit TRBD1. Germline-derived CDR1 and CDR2 are SQVTM and ANQGSEA. Trimming took 4 bases from V and 3 from J; bases not matched to a gene: 6. The CDR3 totals 14 residues. The chain's CDR3 is CSVGKGAYYNEQFF. The CDR3 DNA follows: TGCAGCGTTGGTAAGGGGGCCTACTACAATGAGCAGTTCTTC.

This clonotype has a count of ten or more. J is TRBJ2-2 and V is TRBV12-3 or TRBV12-4, with TRBD2 matching over 12 bases. The V segment lost 5 bases and the J segment 0 bases; nucleotides outside the gene matches: 1. CDR3 size: 16 residues. The CDR3 DNA reads as TGTGCCAGCAGTCGGACTAGCGGGGCGAACACCGGGGAGCTGTTTTTT. Amino acid sequence: CASSRTSGANTGELFF.

This clonotype was observed many times. The chain links TRBV19 to TRBJ2-5, with D possibly matching TRBD1 (6 bases). V lost 4 bases and J lost 2, with 14 bases in between. CDR3 length: 15 amino acids. CDR1 is LNHDA, CDR2 SQIVND, per germline (reference sequence). CDR3: CASSRGTTSQETQYF. DNA of the CDR3: TGTGCCAGTAGTAGAGGGACAACGAGTCAAGAGACCCAGTACTTC.

As concerns this clonotype: A much larger clone sits a single nucleotide away, making a read error possible. The chain joins TRBV6-5 to TRBJ2-7; D is undetermined. This CDR3 comprises 13 residues. Per the germline V gene, CDR1 is MNHEY and CDR2 is SVGAGI. CDR3 in DNA: TGTGTCAGCACTCGAAAGGGTAGCCACGAGCAGTACTTC. Its translation is CVSTRKGSHEQYF.

This clonotype was picked up many times. The chain employs TRBV7-9 and TRBJ2-1; 7 bases align to TRBD1. CDR3 size: 14 residues. V lost 8 bases and J lost 4; bases outside the gene matches: 8. CDR1 and CDR2 (germline): SEHNR, FQNEAQ (reference sequence). The CDR3 nucleotides read TGTGCCAGCGGTCCGAGACAGGGATACAATGAGCAGTTCTTC. It specifies CASGPRQGYNEQFF.

This clonotype was picked up many times. The chain joins TRBV20-1 to TRBJ1-6; D gene uncertain. V was shortened by 2 bases and J by 9 bases, with 14 bases between the two germline ends. This CDR3 has 14 amino acids. Germline CDR1 and CDR2: DFQATT and SNEGSKA (reference sequence). Written as DNA, the CDR3 is TGCAGTGCTAGACCCGGTGGCGCGGGTTCACCCCTCCACTTT. Its protein is CSARPGGAGSPLHF.

The genes are TRBV18 and TRBJ1-2; TRBD1 aligns across 9 bases. V lost 6 bases, J lost 7 bases, and 12 bases stayed unmatched. This CDR3 contains 15 residues. Germline assignment: CDR1 KGHSH and CDR2 LQKENI. The CDR3 DNA follows: TGTGCCAGCTCTCTGACAGGGGGTGACGTAAGTGGCTACACCTTC. As protein: CASSLTGGDVSGYTF.

This clonotype was counted ten times or more. This chain joins TRBV5-5 and TRBJ2-3, with D possibly matching TRBD1 (6 bases). CDR1 is SGHKS, CDR2 YYEKEE, per germline (reference sequence). CDR3 length: 14 residues. Trimming pared 0 bases from V and 2 bases from J, leaving 7 bases between. The CDR3 DNA sequence: TGTGCCAGCAGCTTGGGGACAGTCACAGATACGCAGTATTTT. Its protein is CASSLGTVTDTQYF.

This clonotype occurred many times. V is TRBV20-1 and J is TRBJ2-1, with TRBD2 matching 15 bases. Germline trimming cut 3 bases from V and 7 bases from J; bases unmatched to any gene: 4. CDR1 and CDR2 from the germline V gene are DFQATT and SNEGSKA (reference sequence). There are 15 residues in the CDR3. DNA for the CDR3: TGCAGTGCTAGTATTGGGACTAGCGGGGGGAATGAGCAGTTCTTC. As protein: CSASIGTSGGNEQFF.

This clonotype has a count of ten or more. V and J are TRBV6-5 and TRBJ1-1; D is ambiguous. The CDR3 extends over 14 amino acids. The germline V gene encodes CDR1 MNHEY and CDR2 SVGAGI. Trimming stripped 6 bases from V and 4 bases from J, with 15 bases between. CDR3 nucleotide sequence: TGTGCCAGCAGCCCGACTCGAGAGGGCACTGAAGCTTTCTTT. Protein sequence: CASSPTREGTEAFF.

This clonotype showed up many times. V gene TRBV24-1 combines with J gene TRBJ2-1, with 16 bases lining up with TRBD2. Per germline, CDR1 KGHDR and CDR2 SFDVKD. There are 15 residues in the CDR3. With 1 base clipped from V and 12 bases from J, the junction kept 2 bases outside the gene matches. This CDR3 reads CATSDLGTSGRVQFF. CDR3 bases: TGTGCCACCAGTGATTTAGGGACTAGCGGGAGGGTGCAGTTCTTC.